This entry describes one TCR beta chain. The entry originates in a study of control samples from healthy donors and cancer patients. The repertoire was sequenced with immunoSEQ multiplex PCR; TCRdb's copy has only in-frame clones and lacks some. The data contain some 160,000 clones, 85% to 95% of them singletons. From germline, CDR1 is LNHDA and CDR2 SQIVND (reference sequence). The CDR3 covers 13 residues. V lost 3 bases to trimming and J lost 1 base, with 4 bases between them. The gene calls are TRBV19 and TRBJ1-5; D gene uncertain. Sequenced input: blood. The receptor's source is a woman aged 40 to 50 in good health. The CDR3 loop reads CASSIWSNQPQHF. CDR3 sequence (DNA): TGTGCCAGTAGTATCTGGAGCAATCAGCCCCAGCATTTT.